This is a list of T cell receptor beta chains from one sample in a study of T-cell memory formation after mild COVID-19. In TCRdb, the 5' RACE reads were re-called with MiXCR into one record per CDR3 protein. The top ten clones hold less than 45% of a sample with about 100,000 distinct CDR3 sequences, around 14% of them seen once. The sample comprised PBMCs or a T cell subset sorted from them (not recorded which). The receptors come from a young man who had mild COVID-19 (a few samples of this study predate the infection). Cell type and time point are not known. Each CDR3 is given with its conserved first and last residue. A D gene is named only where the DNA matches it firmly. Where a row states a size, it is once, few, many or the class of an expanded clone; other rows omit it.

TRBJ2-1	TRBD2	.	TRBV7-2	CASRPSPSGDYNEQFF	TGTGCCAGCAGGCCATCGCCCAGCGGGGACTACAATGAGCAGTTCTTC
TRBJ2-1	.	.	TRBV29-1	CSVDGGPIGVF	TGCAGCGTTGATGGCGGCCCCATCGGGGTCTTC
TRBJ1-5	.	few	TRBV12-5	CASGTPSQPQHF	TGTGCTAGTGGTACGCCAAGTCAGCCCCAGCATTTT
TRBJ2-1	.	.	TRBV4-1	CAVSVSTYNEQFF	TGCGCCGTTAGCGTCAGCACCTACAATGAGCAGTTCTTC
TRBJ1-5	TRBD1	many	TRBV6-2/TRBV6-3	CASSYSGTENQPQHF	TGTGCCAGCAGTTACTCCGGGACAGAAAATCAGCCCCAGCATTTT
TRBJ2-5	.	few	TRBV6-1	CASSERFRAVETQYF	TGTGCCAGCAGTGAACGGTTCAGGGCTGTCGAGACCCAGTACTTC
TRBJ2-4	TRBD1	few	TRBV18	CASSRSQTGGGIQYF	TGTGCCAGCTCACGGAGCCAGACAGGGGGTGGCATTCAGTACTTC
TRBJ1-1	TRBD1	few	TRBV19	CASGQGTAMEAFF	TGTGCCAGTGGGCAGGGGACAGCGATGGAAGCTTTCTTT
TRBJ2-2	.	few	TRBV7-9	CASSLAAGELFF	TGTGCCAGCAGCTTAGCGGCCGGGGAGCTGTTTTTT
TRBJ2-7	TRBD1	few	TRBV6-2/TRBV6-3	CASSRDRPYEQYF	TGTGCCAGCAGTCGGGACAGGCCCTACGAGCAGTACTTC
TRBJ1-2	TRBD1	.	TRBV12-3/TRBV12-4	CASTGGAGWDYGYTF	TGTGCCAGCACAGGGGGGGCAGGCTGGGACTATGGCTACACCTTC
TRBJ2-7	.	few	TRBV29-1	CSVETDAYEQYF	TGCAGCGTTGAAACGGACGCCTACGAGCAGTACTTC
TRBJ1-5	.	.	TRBV19	CASSDRNQPQHF	TGTGCCAGTTCTGACAGGAATCAGCCCCAGCATTTT
TRBJ2-7	.	few	TRBV9	CASSAYDGPYEQYF	TGTGCCAGCAGCGCCTATGACGGACCCTACGAGCAGTACTTC
TRBJ1-4	.	.	TRBV7-8	CASSLDAGGKLFF	TGTGCCAGCAGCTTAGATGCGGGAGGAAAACTGTTTTTT
TRBJ2-3	.	.	TRBV5-1	CASSLVASGTDTQYF	TGCGCCAGCAGCTTGGTTGCTAGCGGCACAGATACGCAGTATTTT
TRBJ2-5	.	many	TRBV29-1	CSADGGRPIAETQYF	TGCAGCGCAGACGGGGGGCGCCCCATCGCTGAGACCCAGTACTTC
TRBJ2-3	TRBD2	few	TRBV4-1	CASSPPRGGDTQYF	TGCGCCAGCAGCCCCCCTCGGGGGGGAGATACGCAGTATTTT